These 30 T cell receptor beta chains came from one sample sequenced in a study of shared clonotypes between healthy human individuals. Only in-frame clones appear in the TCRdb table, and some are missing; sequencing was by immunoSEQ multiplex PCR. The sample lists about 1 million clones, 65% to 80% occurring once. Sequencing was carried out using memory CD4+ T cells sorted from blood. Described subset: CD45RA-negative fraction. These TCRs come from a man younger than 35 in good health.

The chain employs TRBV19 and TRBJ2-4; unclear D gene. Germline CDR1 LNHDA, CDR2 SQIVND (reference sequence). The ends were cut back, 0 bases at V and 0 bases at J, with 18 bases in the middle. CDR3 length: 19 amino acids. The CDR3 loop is CASSIEDPFADLAKNIQYF. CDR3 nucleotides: TGTGCCAGTAGTATAGAAGACCCCTTCGCGGATTTAGCCAAAAACATTCAGTACTTC.

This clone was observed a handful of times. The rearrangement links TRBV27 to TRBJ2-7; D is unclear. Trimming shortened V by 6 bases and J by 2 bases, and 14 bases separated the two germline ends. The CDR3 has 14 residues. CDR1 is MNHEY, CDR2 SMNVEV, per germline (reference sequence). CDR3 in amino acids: CASSPREGPYEQYF. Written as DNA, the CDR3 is TGTGCCAGCAGCCCCAGAGAAGGGCCCTACGAGCAGTACTTC.

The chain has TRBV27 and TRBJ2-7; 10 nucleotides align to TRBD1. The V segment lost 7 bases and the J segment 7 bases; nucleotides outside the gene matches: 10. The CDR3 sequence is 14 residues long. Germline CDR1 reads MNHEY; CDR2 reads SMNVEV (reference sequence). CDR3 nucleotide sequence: TGTGCCAGCACCGCCGCGGGACAGGGGATTGAGCAGTACTTC. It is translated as CASTAAGQGIEQYF.

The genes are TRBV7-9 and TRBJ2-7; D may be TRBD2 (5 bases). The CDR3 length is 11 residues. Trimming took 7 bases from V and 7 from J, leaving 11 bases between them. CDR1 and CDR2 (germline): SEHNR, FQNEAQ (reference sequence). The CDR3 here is CASTARREQYF. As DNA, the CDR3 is TGTGCCAGCACCGCGCGGAGGGAGCAGTACTTC.

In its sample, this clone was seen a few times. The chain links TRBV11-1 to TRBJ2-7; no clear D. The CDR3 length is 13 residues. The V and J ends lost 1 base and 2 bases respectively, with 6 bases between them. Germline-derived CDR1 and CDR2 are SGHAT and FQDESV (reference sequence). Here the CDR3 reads CASSLESAYEQYF. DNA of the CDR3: TGTGCCAGCAGCTTAGAATCCGCCTACGAGCAGTACTTC.

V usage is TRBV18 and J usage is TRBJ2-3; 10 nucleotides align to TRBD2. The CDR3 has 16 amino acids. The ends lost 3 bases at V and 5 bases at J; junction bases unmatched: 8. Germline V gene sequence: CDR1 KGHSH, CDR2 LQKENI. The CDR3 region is CASSPSLAGAGDTQYF. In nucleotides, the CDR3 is TGTGCCAGCTCACCCAGCCTAGCGGGAGCCGGAGATACGCAGTATTTT. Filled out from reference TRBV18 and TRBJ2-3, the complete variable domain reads NAGVMQNPRHLVRRRGQEARLRCSPMKGHSHVYWYRQLPEEGLKFMVYLQKENIIDESGMPKERFSAEFPKEGPSILRIQQVVRGDSAAYFCASSPSLAGAGDTQYFGPGTRLTVL.

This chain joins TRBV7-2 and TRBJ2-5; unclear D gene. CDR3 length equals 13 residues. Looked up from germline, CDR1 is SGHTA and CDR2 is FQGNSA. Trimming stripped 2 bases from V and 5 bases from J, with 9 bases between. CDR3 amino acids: CASSLFRQETQYF. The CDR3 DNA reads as TGTGCCAGCAGCTTATTTCGGCAGGAGACCCAGTACTTC.

CDR3 sequence reads: CASSPGLTSYNEQFF. The CDR3 nucleotides are TGTGCCAGCAGCCCCGGACTGACCTCCTACAATGAGCAGTTCTTC. J is TRBJ2-1 and V is TRBV6-6, with TRBD2 as a possible D gene (5 bases). V was shortened by 6 bases and J by 0 bases, with 12 bases between the two germline ends. Looked up from germline, CDR1 is MNHNY and CDR2 is SVGAGI (reference sequence). This CDR3 region has 15 residues.

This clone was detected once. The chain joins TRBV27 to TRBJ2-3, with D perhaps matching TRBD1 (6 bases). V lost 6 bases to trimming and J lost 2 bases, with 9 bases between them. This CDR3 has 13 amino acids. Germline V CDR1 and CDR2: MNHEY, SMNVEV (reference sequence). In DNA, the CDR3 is TGTGCCAGCAGAGGACAGCTCACAGATACGCAGTATTTT. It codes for CASRGQLTDTQYF.

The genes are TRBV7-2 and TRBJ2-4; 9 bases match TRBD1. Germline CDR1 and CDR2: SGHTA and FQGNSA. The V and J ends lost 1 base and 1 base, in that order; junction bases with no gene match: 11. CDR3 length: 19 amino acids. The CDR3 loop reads CASSLGTGGRSGAKNIQYF. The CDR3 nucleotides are TGTGCCAGCAGCTTAGGTACAGGGGGCCGCAGTGGGGCCAAAAACATTCAGTACTTC.

The CDR3 DNA is TGTGCCAGCAGCCTTACGACCGGGGACTACACCTTC. This gives the protein CASSLTTGDYTF. The rearrangement links TRBV6-6 to TRBJ1-2; D is unresolved. CDR3 length equals 12 residues. The germline V and J ends were trimmed by 6 bases and 10 bases, with 15 bases remaining between them. Germline V gene data show CDR1 as MNHNY and CDR2 as SVGAGI (reference sequence).

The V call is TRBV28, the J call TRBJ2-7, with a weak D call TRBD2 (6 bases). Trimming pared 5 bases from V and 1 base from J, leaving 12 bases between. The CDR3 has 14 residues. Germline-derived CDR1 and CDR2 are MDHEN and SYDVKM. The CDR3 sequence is CASSGGLLSYEQYF. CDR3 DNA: TGTGCCAGCAGTGGGGGACTCCTATCCTACGAGCAGTACTTC.

The CDR3 DNA reads as TGTGCCAGCAGTTCCCTTGGGGGTTCCTACGAGCAGTACTTC. The encoded protein is CASSSLGGSYEQYF. This rearrangement joins TRBV27 to TRBJ2-7; D may correspond to TRBD1 or TRBD2 (5 bases each). Trimming cost V 4 bases and J 1 base, with 11 bases left between them. Germline CDR1 reads MNHEY; CDR2 reads SMNVEV (reference sequence). The length of the CDR3 is 14 residues.

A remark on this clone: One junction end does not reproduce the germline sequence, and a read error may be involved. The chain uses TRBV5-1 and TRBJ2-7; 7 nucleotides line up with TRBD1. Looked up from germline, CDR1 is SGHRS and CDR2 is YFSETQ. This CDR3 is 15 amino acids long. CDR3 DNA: TGCGCCAGCAGACCCGGGACAGTTCCCTCCTCCGAGCAGTACTTC. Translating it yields CASRPGTVPSSEQYF.

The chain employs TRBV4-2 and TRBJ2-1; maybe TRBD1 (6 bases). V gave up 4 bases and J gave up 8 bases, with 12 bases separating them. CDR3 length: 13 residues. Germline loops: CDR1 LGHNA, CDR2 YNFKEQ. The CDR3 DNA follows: TGTGCCAGCAGCCGGACGGACAGTTATGAGCAGTTCTTC. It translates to CASSRTDSYEQFF.

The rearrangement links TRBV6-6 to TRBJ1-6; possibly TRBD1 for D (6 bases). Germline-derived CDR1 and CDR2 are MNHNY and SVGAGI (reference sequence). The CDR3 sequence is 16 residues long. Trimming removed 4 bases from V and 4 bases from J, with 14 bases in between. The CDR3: CASSSTGSTYNSPLHF. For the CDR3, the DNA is TGTGCCAGCAGTTCAACAGGGTCGACGTATAATTCACCCCTCCACTTT.

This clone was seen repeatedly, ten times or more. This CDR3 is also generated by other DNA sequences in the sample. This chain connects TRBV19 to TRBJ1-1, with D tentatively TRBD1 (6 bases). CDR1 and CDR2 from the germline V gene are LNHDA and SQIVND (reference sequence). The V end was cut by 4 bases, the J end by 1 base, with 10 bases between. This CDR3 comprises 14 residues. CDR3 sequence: CASSKSQGNTEAFF. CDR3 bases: TGTGCCAGTAGTAAGTCACAGGGGAACACTGAAGCTTTCTTT.

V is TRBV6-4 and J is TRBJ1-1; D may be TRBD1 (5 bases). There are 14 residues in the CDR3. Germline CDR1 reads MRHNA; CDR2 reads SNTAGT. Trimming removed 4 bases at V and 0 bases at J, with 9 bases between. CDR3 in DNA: TGTGCCAGCAGTGCCCAGGGTATGAACACTGAAGCTTTCTTT. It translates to CASSAQGMNTEAFF.

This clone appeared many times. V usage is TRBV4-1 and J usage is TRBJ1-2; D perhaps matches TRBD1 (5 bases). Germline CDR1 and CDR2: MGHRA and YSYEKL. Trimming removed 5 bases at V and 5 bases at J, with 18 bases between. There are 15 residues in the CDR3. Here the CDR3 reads CASSDSADTTYGYTF. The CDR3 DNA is TGCGCCAGCAGCGACTCCGCGGACACTACTTATGGCTACACCTTC.

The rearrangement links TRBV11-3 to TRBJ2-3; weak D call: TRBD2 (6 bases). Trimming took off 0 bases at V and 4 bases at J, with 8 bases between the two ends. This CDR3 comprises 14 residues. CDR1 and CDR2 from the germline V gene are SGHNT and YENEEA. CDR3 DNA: TGTGCCAGCAGCTTAGACGGGAGTTCAGATACGCAGTATTTT. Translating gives CASSLDGSSDTQYF.

The CDR3 loop reads CASSQELTQNYGYTF. In DNA, the CDR3 is TGCGCCAGCAGCCAAGAACTTACCCAGAACTATGGCTACACCTTC. This chain connects TRBV4-1 to TRBJ1-2; D unclear. This CDR3 is built from 15 residues. Between the trimmed V and J ends, which lost 0 bases and 2 bases, there was a span of 10 bases. From germline, CDR1 is MGHRA and CDR2 YSYEKL.

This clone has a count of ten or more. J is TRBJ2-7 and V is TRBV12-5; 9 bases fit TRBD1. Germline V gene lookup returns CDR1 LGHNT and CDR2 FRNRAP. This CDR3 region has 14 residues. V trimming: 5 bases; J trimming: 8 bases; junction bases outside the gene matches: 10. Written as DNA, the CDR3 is TGTGCTAGTGGTAACCGGGACAGGGAAAGAAAGCAGTACTTC. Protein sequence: CASGNRDRERKQYF.

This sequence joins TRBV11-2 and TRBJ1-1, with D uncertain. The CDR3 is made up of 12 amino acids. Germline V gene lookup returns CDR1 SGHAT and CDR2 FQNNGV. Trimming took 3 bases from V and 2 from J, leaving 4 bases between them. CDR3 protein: CASSFLNTEAFF. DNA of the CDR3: TGTGCCAGCAGCTTTCTTAACACTGAAGCTTTCTTT.

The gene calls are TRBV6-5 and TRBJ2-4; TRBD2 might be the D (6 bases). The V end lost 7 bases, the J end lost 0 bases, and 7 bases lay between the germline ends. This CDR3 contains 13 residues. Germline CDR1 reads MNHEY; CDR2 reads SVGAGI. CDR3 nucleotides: TGTGCCAGCATGGGACTAGCCAAAAACATTCAGTACTTC. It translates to CASMGLAKNIQYF.

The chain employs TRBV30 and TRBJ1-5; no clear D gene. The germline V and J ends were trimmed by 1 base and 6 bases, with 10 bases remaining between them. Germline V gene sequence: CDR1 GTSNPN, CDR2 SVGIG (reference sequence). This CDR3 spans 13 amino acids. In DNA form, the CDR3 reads TGTGCCTGGAGTGAGGCAGACGCTCAGCCCCAGCATTTT. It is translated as CAWSEADAQPQHF.

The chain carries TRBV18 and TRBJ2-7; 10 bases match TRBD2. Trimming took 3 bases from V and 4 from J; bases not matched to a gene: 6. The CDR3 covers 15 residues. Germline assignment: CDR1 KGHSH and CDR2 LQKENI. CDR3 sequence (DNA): TGTGCCAGCTCACCTTCTAGCGGGAGTGAATACGAGCAGTACTTC. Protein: CASSPSSGSEYEQYF. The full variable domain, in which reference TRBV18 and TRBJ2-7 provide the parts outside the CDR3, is NAGVMQNPRHLVRRRGQEARLRCSPMKGHSHVYWYRQLPEEGLKFMVYLQKENIIDESGMPKERFSAEFPKEGPSILRIQQVVRGDSAAYFCASSPSSGSEYEQYFGPGTRLTVT.

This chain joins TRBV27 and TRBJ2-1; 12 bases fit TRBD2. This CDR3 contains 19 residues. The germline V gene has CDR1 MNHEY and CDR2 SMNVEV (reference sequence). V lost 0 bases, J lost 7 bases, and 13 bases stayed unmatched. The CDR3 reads CASSLSIGALAGGLNEQFF. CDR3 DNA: TGTGCCAGCAGTTTATCTATTGGGGCCCTAGCGGGAGGGCTTAATGAGCAGTTCTTC.

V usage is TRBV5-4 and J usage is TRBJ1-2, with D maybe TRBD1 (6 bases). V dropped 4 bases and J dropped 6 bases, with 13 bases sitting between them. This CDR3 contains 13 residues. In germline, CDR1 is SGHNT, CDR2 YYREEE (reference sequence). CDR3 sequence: CASSVYGQNGYTF. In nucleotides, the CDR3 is TGTGCCAGCAGCGTATATGGACAGAATGGCTACACCTTC.

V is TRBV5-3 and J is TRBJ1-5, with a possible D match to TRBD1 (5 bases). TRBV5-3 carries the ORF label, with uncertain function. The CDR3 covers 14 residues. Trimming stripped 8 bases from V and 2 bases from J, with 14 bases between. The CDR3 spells CASQTRVGNQPQHF. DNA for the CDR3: TGTGCCAGCCAAACCAGGGTGGGCAATCAGCCCCAGCATTTT.

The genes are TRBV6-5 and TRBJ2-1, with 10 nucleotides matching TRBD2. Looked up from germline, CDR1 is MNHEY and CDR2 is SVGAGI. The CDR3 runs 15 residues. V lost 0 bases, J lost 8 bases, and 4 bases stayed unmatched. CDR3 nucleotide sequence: TGTGCCAGCAGTTACTCCCTAGCGGGAGTCTATGAGCAGTTCTTC. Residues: CASSYSLAGVYEQFF.